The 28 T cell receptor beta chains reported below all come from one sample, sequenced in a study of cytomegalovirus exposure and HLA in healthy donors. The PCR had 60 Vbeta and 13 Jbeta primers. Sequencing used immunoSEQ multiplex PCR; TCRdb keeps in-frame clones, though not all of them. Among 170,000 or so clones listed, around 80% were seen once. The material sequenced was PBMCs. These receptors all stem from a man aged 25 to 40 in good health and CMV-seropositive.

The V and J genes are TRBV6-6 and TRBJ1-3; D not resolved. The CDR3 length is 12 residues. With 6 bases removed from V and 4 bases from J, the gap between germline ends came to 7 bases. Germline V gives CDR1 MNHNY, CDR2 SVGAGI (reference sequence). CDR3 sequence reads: CASSLQGNTIYF. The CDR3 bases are TGTGCCAGCAGCCTTCAGGGAAACACCATATATTTT.

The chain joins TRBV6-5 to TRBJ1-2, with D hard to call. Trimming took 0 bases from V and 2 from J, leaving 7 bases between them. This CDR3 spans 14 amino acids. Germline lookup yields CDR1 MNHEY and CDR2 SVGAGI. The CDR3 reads CASSYSGVNYGYTF. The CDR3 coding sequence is TGTGCCAGCAGTTACTCCGGGGTGAACTATGGCTACACCTTC.

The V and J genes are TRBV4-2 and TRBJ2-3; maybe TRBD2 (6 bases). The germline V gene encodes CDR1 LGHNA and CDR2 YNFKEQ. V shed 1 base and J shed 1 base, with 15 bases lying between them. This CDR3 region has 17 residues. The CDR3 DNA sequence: TGTGCCAGCAGCCAAGGCGGGATCGGGGTAGGCACAGATACGCAGTATTTT. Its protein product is CASSQGGIGVGTDTQYF.

The CDR3 DNA sequence: TGTGCCAGCAGCCCCCAGCTCCGGACAGGGGGCACAGATACGCAGTATTTT. Protein: CASSPQLRTGGTDTQYF. The chain employs TRBV7-9 and TRBJ2-3; 9 bases agree with TRBD1. This CDR3 comprises 17 residues. V lost 5 bases and J lost 1; bases outside the gene matches: 10. Germline V CDR1 and CDR2: SEHNR, FQNEAQ (reference sequence).

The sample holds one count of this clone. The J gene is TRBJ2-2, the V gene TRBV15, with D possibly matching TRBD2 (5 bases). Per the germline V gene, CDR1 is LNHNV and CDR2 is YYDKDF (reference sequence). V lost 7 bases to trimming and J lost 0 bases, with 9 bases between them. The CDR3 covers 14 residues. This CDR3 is CATTLVPNTGELFF. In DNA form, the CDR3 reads TGTGCCACCACACTAGTACCGAACACCGGGGAGCTGTTTTTT. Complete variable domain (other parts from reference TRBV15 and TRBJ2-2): DAMVIQNPRYQVTQFGKPVTLSCSQTLNHNVMYWYQQKSSQAPKLLFHYYDKDFNNEADTPDNFQSRRPNTSFCFLDIRSPGLGDTAMYLCATTLVPNTGELFFGEGSRLTVL.

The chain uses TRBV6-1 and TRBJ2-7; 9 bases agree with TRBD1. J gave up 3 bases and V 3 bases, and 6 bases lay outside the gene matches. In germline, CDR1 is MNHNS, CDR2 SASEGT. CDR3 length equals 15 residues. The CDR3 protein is CASSESGQGRYEQYF. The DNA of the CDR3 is TGTGCCAGCAGTGAGTCGGGACAGGGTCGCTACGAGCAGTACTTC.

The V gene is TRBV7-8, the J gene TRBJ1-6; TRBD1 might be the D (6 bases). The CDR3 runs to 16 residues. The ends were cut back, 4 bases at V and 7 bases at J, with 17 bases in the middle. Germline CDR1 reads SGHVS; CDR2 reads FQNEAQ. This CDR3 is CASSSPTGSINSPLHF. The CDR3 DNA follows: TGTGCCAGCAGCTCCCCGACAGGATCCATCAATTCACCCCTCCACTTT. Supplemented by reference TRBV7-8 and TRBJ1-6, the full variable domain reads GAGVSQSPRYKVAKRGQDVALRCDPISGHVSLFWYQQALGQGPEFLTYFQNEAQLDKSGLPSDRFFAERPEGSVSTLKIQRTQQEDSAVYLCASSSPTGSINSPLHFGNGTRLTVT.

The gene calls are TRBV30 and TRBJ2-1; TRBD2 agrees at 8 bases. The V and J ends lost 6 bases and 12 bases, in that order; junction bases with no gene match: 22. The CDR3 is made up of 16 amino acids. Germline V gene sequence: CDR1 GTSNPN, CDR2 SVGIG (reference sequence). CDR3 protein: CACHHLLSGGSIRQFF. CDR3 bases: TGTGCCTGCCACCATTTACTAAGCGGGGGCTCGATCAGGCAGTTCTTC.

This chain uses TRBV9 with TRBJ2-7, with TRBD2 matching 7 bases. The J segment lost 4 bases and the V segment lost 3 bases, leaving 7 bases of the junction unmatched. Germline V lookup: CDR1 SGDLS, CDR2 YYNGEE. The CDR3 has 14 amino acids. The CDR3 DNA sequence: TGTGCCAGCAGCGCGGATGCAGCGGGGTACGAGCAGTACTTC. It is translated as CASSADAAGYEQYF.

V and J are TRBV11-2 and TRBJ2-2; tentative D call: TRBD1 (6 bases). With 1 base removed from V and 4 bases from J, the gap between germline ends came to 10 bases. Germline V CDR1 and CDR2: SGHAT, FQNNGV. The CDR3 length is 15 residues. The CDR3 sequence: CASSLGDTFTGELFF. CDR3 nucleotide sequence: TGTGCCAGCAGCTTAGGGGACACTTTCACCGGGGAGCTGTTTTTT.

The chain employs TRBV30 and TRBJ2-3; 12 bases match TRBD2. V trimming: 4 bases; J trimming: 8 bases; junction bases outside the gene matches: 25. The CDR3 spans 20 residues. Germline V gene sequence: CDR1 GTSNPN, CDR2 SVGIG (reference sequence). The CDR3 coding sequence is TGTGCCTGGAACCTTCCAGGGGCCCGCGCTAGCGGGAGGGCCGTGGGTACGCAGTATTTT. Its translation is CAWNLPGARASGRAVGTQYF.

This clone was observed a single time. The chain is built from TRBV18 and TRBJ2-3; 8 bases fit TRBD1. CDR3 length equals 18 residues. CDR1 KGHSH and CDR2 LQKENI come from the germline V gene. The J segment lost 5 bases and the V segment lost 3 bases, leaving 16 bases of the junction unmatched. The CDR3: CASSPLGTGDVLRDTQYF. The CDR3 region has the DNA TGTGCCAGCTCACCGCTCGGGACAGGTGACGTGTTGAGAGATACGCAGTATTTT.

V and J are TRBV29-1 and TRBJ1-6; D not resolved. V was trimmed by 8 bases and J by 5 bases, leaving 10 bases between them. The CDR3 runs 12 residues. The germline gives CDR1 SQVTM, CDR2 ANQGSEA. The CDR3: CSSGCNNSPLHF. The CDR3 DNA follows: TGCAGCTCGGGTTGCAATAATTCACCCCTCCACTTT.

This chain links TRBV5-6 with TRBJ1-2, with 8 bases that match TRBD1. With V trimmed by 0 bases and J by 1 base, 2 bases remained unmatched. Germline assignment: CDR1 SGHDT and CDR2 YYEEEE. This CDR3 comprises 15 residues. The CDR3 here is CASSLGQGINYGYTF. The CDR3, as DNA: TGTGCCAGCAGCTTGGGACAGGGGATTAACTATGGCTACACCTTC.

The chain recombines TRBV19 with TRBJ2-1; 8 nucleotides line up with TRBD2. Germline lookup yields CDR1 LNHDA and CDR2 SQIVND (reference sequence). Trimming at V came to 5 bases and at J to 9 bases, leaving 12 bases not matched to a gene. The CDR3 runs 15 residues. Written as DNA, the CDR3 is TGTGCCAGTAGTTGGAGCGGGAGTGCGGCCCGTGAGCAGTTCTTC. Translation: CASSWSGSAAREQFF.

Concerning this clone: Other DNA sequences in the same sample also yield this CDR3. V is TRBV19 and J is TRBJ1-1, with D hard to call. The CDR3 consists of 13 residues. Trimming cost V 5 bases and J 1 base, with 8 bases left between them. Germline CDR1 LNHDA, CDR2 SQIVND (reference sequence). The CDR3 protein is CASSPTQNTEAFF. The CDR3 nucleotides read TGTGCCAGTAGTCCAACACAGAACACTGAAGCTTTCTTT.

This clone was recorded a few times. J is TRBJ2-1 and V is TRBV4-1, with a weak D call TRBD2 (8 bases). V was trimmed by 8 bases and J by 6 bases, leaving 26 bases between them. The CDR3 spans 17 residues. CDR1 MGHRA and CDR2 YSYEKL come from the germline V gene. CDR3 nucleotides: TGCGCCAGCGCCAGGGGGGGACTAGTCCGGCTCGGCAATGAGCAGTTCTTC. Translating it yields CASARGGLVRLGNEQFF.

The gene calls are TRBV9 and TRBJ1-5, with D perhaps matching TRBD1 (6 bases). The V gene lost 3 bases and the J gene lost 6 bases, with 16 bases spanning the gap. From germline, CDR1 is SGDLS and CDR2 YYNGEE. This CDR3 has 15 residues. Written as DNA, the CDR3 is TGTGCCAGCAGCGCAACGACAGGACGAGGTCAGCCCCAGCATTTT. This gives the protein CASSATTGRGQPQHF.

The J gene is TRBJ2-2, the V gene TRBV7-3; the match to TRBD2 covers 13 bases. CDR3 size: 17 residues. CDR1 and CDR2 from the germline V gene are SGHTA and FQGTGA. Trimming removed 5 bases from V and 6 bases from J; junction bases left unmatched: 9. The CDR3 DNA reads TGTGCCAGCAGCGAATCTCCGGGACTAGCGGGACCCGGGGAGCTGTTTTTT. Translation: CASSESPGLAGPGELFF.

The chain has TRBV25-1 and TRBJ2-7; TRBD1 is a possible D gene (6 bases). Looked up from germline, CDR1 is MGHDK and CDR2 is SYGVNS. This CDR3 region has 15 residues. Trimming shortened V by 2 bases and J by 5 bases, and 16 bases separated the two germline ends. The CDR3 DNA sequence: TGTGCCAGCAGTGAAACAGGGCTCAAACTCGACGAGCAGTACTTC. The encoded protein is CASSETGLKLDEQYF.

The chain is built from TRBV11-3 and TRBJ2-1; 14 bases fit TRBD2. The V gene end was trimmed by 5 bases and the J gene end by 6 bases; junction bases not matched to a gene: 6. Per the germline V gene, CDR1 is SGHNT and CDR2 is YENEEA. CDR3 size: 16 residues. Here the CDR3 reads CASSTGLAGGGNEQFF. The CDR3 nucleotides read TGTGCCAGCAGCACAGGACTAGCGGGGGGCGGCAATGAGCAGTTCTTC.

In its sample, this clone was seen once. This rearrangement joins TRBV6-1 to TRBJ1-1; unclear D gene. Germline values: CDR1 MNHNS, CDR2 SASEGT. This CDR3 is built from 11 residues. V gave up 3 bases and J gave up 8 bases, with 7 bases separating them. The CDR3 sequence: CASSDLREAFF. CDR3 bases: TGTGCCAGCAGTGACTTGAGAGAAGCTTTCTTT.

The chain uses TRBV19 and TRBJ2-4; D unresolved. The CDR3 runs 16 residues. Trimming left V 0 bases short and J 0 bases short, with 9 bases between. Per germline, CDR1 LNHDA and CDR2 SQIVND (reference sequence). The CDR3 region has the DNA TGTGCCAGTAGTATAGACCCTCAGATAGCCAAAAACATTCAGTACTTC. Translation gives CASSIDPQIAKNIQYF.

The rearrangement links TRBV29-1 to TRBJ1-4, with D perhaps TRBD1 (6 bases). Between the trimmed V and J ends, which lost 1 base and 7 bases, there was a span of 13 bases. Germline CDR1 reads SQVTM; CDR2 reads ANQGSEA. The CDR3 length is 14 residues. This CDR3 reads CSVEATGQGEKLFF. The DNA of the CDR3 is TGCAGCGTTGAAGCGACAGGTCAGGGTGAAAAACTGTTTTTT.

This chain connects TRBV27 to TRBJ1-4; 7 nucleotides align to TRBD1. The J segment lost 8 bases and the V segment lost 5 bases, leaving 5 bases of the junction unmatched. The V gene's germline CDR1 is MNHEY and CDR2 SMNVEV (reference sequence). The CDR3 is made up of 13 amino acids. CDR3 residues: CASSRRGIEKLFF. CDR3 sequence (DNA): TGTGCCAGCAGTCGCAGGGGGATCGAAAAACTGTTTTTT.

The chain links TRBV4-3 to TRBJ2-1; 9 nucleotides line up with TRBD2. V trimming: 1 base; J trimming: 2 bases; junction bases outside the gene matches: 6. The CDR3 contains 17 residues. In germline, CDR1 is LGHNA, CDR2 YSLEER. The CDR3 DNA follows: TGCGCCAGCAGCCAAGTTGAGGTAGCGGGGGCCTACAATGAGCAGTTCTTC. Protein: CASSQVEVAGAYNEQFF.

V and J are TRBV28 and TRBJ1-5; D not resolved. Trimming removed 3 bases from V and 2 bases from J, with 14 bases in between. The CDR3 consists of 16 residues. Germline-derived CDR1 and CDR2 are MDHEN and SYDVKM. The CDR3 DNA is TGTGCCAGCAGTTTTACTGGGTGGCAGGGCAATCAGCCCCAGCATTTT. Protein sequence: CASSFTGWQGNQPQHF.

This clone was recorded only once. The DNA for the CDR3 is TGTGCCAGCAGTCCATTCGGGGACTCCCGGGACAGGGGCCAAGAGACCCAGTACTTC. Translating it yields CASSPFGDSRDRGQETQYF. The chain has TRBV27 and TRBJ2-5; 10 bases align to TRBD1. This CDR3 comprises 19 residues. Germline V lookup: CDR1 MNHEY, CDR2 SMNVEV (reference sequence). Trimming at V came to 5 bases and at J to 1 base, leaving 16 bases not matched to a gene.